This T cell receptor beta chain came from a study of T cells in Graves' hyperthyroidism and ophthalmopathy. Study-level findings and limits: The majority of expanded thyroid clonotypes above 0.001 also appeared in blood.

From RNA transcripts, TCR beta CDR3 regions were amplified. Initially, a first-round RT-PCR of the TCR CDR3 employed the HTBI primer set. TCRdb reanalysed the multiplex PCR reads using MiXCR and keeps one entry per CDR3 protein. The data contain under 400,000 distinct CDR3 sequences, roughly a fifth of them singletons. This CDR3 comprises 15 residues. Germline assignment: CDR1 DFQATT and CDR2 SNEGSKA (reference sequence). V dropped 0 bases and J dropped 5 bases, with 17 bases sitting between them. In this sample, this clonotype turned up a few times. Its specificity is unknown. The rearrangement joins TRBV20-1 to TRBJ2-7, with D maybe TRBD1 (5 bases). The receptor's source is a woman aged 45-65 years with Graves' hyperthyroidism. Sequenced input: blood. CDR3 sequence (DNA): TGCAGTGCTAGAGACATTGGGGCCGTTAATGACGAGCAGTACTTC. This gives the protein CSARDIGAVNDEQYF.